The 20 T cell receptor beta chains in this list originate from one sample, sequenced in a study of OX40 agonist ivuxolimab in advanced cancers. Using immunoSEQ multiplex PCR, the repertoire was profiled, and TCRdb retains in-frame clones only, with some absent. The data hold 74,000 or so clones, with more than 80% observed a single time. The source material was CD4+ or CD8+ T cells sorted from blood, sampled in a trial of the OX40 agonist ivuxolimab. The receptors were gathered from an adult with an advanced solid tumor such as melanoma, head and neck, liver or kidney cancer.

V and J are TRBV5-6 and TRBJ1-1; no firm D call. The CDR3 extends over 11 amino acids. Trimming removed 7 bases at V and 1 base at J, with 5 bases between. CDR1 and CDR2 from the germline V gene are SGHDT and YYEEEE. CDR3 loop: CASARNTEAFF. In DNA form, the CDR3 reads TGTGCCAGCGCCCGGAACACTGAAGCTTTCTTT.

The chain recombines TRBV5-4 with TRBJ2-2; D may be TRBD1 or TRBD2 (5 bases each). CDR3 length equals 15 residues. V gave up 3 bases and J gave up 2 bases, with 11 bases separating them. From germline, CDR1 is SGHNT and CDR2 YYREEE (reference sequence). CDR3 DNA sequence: TGTGCCAGCAGCTGGGGACCGCTAAACACCGGGGAGCTGTTTTTT. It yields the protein CASSWGPLNTGELFF.

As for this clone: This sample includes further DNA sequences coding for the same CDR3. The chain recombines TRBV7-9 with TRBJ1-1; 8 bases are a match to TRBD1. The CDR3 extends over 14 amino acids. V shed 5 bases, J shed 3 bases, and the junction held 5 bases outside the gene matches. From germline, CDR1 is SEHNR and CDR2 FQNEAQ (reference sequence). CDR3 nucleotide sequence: TGTGCCAGCAGCCTACAGGGGGGGTACACTGAAGCTTTCTTT. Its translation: CASSLQGGYTEAFF. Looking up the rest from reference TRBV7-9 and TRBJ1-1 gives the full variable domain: DTGVSQNPRHKITKRGQNVTFRCDPISEHNRLYWYRQTLGQGPEFLTYFQNEAQLEKSRLLSDRFSAERPKGSFSTLEIQRTEQGDSAMYLCASSLQGGYTEAFFGQGTRLTVV.

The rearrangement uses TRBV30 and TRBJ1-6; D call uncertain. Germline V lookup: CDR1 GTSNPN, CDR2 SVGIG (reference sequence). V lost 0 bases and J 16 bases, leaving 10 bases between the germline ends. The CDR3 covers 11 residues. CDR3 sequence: CAWSVREKLHF. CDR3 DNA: TGTGCCTGGAGTGTGCGGGAGAAACTCCACTTT.

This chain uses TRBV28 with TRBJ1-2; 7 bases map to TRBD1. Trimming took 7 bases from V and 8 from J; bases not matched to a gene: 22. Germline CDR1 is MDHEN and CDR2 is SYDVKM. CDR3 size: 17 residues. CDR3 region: CASTRIGAGGSSGGYTF. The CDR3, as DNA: TGTGCCAGCACCCGTATTGGAGCAGGGGGTTCCTCGGGCGGCTACACCTTC.

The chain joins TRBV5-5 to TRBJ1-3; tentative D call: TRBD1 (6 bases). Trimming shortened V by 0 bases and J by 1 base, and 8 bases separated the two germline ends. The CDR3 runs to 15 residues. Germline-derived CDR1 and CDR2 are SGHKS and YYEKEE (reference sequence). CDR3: CASSLVGQSGNTIYF. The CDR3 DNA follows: TGTGCCAGCAGCTTGGTAGGACAGTCTGGAAACACCATATATTTT.

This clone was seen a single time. The chain's CDR3 is CASSRVAGLFQETQYF. The CDR3 DNA follows: TGTGCCAGCAGTCGAGTAGCGGGACTCTTCCAAGAGACCCAGTACTTC. The chain links TRBV2 to TRBJ2-5; 8 nucleotides align to TRBD2. The CDR3 loop spans 16 amino acids. The ends lost 5 bases at V and 1 base at J; junction bases unmatched: 9. Germline CDR1 is SNHLY and CDR2 is FYNNEI.

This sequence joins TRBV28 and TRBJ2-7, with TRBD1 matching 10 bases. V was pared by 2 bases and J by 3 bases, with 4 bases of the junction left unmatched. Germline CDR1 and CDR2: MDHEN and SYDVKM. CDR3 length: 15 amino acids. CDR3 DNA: TGTGCCAGCAGTTTAAGGGACAGGGGAAACTACGAGCAGTACTTC. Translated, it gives CASSLRDRGNYEQYF.

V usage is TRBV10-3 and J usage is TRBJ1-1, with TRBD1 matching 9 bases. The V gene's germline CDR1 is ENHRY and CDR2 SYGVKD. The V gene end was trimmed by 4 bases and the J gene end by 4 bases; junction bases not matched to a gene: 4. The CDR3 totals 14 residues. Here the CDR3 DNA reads TGTGCCATCAGTGGGACAGGGGACGGCACTGAAGCTTTCTTT. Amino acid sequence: CAISGTGDGTEAFF.

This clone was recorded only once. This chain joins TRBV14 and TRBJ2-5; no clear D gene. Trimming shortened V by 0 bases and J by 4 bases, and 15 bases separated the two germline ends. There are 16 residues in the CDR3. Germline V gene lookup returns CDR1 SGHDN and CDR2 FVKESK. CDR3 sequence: CASSQEVGVGVETQYF. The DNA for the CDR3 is TGTGCCAGCAGCCAAGAGGTTGGGGTGGGTGTAGAGACCCAGTACTTC.

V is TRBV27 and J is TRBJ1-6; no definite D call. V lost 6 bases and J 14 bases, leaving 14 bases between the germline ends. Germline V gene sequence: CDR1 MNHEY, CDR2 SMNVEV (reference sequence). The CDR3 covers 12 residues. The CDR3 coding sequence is TGTGCCAGCAGCATCCCCGGCGGCGCCCTCCACTTT. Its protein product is CASSIPGGALHF.

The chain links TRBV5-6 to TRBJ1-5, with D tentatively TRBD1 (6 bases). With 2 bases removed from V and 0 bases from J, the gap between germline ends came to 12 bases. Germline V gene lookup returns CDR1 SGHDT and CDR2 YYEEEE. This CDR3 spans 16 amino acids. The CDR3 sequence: CASSFGTGNSNQPQHF. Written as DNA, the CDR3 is TGTGCCAGCAGCTTTGGAACAGGGAATAGCAATCAGCCCCAGCATTTT. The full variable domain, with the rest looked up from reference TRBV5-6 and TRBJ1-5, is DAGVTQSPTHLIKTRGQQVTLRCSPKSGHDTVSWYQQALGQGPQFIFQYYEEEERQRGNFPDRFSGHQFPNYSSELNVNALLLGDSALYLCASSFGTGNSNQPQHFGDGTRLSIL.

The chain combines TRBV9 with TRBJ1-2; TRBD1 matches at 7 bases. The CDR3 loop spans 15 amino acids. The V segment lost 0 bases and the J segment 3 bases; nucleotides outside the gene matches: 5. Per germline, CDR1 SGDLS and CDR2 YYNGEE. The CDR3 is CASSVEAGTDYGYTF. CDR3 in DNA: TGTGCCAGCAGCGTAGAGGCAGGGACAGACTATGGCTACACCTTC.

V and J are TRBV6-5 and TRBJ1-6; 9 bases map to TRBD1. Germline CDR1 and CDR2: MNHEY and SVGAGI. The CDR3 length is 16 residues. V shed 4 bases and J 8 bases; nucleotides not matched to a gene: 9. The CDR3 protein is CASSSRQGVMDSPLHF. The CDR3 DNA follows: TGTGCCAGCAGTTCTCGACAGGGGGTAATGGATTCACCCCTCCACTTT.

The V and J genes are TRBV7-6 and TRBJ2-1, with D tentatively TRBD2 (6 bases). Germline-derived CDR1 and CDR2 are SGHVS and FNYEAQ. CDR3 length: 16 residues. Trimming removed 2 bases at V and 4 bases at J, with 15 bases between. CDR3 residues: CASSLPERAAYNEQFF. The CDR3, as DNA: TGTGCCAGCAGCTTACCGGAGCGGGCCGCATACAATGAGCAGTTCTTC.

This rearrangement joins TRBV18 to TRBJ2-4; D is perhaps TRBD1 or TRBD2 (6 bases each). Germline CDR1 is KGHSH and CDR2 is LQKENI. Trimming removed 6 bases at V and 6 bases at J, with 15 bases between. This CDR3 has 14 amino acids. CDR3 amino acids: CASSIPRGGNIQYF. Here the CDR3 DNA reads TGTGCCAGCTCCATACCCAGGGGAGGAAACATTCAGTACTTC.

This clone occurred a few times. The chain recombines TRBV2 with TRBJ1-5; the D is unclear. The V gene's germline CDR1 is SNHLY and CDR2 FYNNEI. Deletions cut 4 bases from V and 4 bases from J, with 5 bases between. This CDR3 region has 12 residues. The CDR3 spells CASSVRNQPQHF. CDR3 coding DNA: TGTGCCAGCAGTGTGAGGAATCAGCCCCAGCATTTT.

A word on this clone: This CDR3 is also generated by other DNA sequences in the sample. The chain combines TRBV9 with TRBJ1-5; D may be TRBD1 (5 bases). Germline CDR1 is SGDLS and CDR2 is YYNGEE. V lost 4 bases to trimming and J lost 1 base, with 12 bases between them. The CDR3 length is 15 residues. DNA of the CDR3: TGTGCCAGCAGCTTGGGGACGGCCAGCAATCAGCCCCAGCATTTT. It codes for CASSLGTASNQPQHF. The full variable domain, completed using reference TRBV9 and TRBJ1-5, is DSGVTQTPKHLITATGQRVTLRCSPRSGDLSVYWYQQSLDQGLQFLIQYYNGEERAKGNILERFSAQQFPDLHSELNLSSLELGDSALYFCASSLGTASNQPQHFGDGTRLSIL.

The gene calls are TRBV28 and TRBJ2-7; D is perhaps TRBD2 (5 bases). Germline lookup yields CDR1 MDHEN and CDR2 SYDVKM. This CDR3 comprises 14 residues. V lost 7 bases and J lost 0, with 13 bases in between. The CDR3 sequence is CASTLSGISYEQYF. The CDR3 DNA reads TGTGCCAGCACCCTCTCGGGGATCTCCTACGAGCAGTACTTC.

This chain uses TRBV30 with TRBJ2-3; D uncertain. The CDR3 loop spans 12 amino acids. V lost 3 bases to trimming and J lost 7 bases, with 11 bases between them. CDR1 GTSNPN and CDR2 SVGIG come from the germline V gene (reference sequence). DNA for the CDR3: TGTGCCTGGAGGGCGGACGGTTATACGCAGTATTTT. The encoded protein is CAWRADGYTQYF.